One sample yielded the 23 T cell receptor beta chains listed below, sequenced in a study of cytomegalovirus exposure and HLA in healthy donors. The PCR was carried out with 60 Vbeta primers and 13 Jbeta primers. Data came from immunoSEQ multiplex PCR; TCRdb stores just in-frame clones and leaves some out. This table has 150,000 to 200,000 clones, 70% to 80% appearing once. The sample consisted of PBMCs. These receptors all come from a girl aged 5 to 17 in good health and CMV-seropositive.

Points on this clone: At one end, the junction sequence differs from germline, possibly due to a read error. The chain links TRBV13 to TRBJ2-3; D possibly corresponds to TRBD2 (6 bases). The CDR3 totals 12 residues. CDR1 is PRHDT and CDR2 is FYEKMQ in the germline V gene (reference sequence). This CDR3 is CASSLGRLEGFF. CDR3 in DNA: TGTGCCAGCAGCTTAGGCAGACTGGAGGGTTTTTTT.

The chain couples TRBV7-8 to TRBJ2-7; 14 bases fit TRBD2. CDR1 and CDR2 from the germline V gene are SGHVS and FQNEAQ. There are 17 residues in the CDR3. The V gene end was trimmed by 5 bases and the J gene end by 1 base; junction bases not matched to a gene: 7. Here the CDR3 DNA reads TGTGCCAGCAGCCCGTTGACTAGCGGGGGGGCGTCCTACGAGCAGTACTTC. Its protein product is CASSPLTSGGASYEQYF.

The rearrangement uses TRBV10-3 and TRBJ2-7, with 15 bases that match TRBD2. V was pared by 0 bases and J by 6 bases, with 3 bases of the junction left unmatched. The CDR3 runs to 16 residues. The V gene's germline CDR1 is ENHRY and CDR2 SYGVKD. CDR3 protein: CAISESGTSGGREQYF. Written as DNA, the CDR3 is TGTGCCATCAGTGAGTCTGGGACTAGCGGGGGGCGCGAGCAGTACTTC.

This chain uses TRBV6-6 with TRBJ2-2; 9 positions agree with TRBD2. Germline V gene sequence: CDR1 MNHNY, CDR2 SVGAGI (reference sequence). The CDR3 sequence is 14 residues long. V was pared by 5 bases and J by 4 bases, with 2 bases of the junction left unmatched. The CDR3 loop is CASSRGGATGELFF. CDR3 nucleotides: TGTGCCAGCAGTCGCGGGGGGGCCACCGGGGAGCTGTTTTTT.

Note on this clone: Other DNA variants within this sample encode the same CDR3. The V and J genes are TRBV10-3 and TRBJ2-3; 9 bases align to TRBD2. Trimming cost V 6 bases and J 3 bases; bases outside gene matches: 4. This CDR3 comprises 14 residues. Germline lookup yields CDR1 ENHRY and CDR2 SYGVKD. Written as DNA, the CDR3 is TGTGCCATCAGCCCGGGACTAGCAACAGATACGCAGTATTTT. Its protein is CAISPGLATDTQYF.

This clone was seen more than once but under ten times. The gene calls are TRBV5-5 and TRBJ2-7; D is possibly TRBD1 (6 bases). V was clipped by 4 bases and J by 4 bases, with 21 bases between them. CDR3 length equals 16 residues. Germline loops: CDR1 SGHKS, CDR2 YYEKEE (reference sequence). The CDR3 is CASSPYLTGTTYEQYF. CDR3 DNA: TGTGCCAGCAGCCCCTATTTGACAGGAACAACTTACGAGCAGTACTTC.

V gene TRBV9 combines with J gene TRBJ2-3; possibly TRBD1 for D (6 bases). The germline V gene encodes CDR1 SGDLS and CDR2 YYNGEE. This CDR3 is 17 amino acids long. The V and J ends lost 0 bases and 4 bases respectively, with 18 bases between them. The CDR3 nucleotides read TGTGCCAGCAGCGTAGAGCCAGGGGCCTTCGGGGCAGATACGCAGTATTTT. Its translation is CASSVEPGAFGADTQYF.

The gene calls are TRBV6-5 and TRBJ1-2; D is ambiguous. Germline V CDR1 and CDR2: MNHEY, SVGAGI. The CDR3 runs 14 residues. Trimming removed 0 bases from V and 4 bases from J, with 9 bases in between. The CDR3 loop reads CASSYSRQIYGYTF. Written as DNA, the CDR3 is TGTGCCAGCAGTTACTCGAGACAAATCTATGGCTACACCTTC.

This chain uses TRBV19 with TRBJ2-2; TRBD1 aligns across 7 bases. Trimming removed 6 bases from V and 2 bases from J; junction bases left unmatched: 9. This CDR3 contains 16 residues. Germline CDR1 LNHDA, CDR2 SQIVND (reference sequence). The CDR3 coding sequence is TGTGCCAGTAGCTGGCGAACAGGGGAAAACACCGGGGAGCTGTTTTTT. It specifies CASSWRTGENTGELFF.

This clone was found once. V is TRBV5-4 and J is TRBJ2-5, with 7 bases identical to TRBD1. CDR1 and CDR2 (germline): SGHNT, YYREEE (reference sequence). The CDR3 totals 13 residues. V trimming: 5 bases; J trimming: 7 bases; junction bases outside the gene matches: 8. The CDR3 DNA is TGTGCCAGCAGGTCGGGACAGCGTGCGACCCAGTACTTC. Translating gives CASRSGQRATQYF.

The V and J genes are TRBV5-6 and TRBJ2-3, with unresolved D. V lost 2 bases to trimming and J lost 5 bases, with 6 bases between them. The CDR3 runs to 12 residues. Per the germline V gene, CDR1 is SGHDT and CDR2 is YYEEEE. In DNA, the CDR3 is TGTGCCAGCAGCTTCTCAGTAGATACGCAGTATTTT. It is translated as CASSFSVDTQYF. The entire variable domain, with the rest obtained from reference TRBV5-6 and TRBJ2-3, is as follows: DAGVTQSPTHLIKTRGQQVTLRCSPKSGHDTVSWYQQALGQGPQFIFQYYEEEERQRGNFPDRFSGHQFPNYSSELNVNALLLGDSALYLCASSFSVDTQYFGPGTRLTVL.

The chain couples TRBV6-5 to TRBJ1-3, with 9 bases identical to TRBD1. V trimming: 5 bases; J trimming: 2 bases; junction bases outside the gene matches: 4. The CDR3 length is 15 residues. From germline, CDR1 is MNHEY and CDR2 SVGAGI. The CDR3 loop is CASSQHRGPGNTIYF. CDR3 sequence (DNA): TGTGCCAGCAGTCAACACAGGGGGCCTGGAAACACCATATATTTT.

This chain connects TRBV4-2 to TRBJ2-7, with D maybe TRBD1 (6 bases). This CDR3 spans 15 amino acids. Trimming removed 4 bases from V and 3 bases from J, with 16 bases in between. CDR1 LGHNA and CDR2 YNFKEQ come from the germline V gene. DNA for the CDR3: TGTGCCAGCAGCCGGGAATGGACAGAAGTCTACGAGCAGTACTTC. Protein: CASSREWTEVYEQYF.

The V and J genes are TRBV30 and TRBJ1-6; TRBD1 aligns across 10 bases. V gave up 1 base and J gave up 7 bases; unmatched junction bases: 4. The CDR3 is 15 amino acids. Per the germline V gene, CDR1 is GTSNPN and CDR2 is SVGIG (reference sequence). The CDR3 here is CAWSGRDRGNSPLHF. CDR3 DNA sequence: TGTGCCTGGAGTGGCCGGGACAGGGGAAATTCACCCCTCCACTTT. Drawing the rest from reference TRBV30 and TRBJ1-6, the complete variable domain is SQTIHQWPATLVQPVGSPLSLECTVEGTSNPNLYWYRQAAGRGLQLLFYSVGIGQISSEVPQNLSASRPQDRQFILSSKKLLLSDSGFYLCAWSGRDRGNSPLHFGNGTRLTVT.

CDR3 region: CASSLVRQGNEKLFF. In DNA, the CDR3 is TGTGCCAGCAGCTTGGTTAGGCAGGGGAATGAAAAACTGTTTTTT. The J gene is TRBJ1-4, the V gene TRBV5-8; a possible D gene is TRBD1 (6 bases). Germline V gives CDR1 SGHTS, CDR2 YDEGEE. The CDR3 sequence is 15 residues long. Trimming took off 0 bases at V and 5 bases at J, with 11 bases between the two ends.

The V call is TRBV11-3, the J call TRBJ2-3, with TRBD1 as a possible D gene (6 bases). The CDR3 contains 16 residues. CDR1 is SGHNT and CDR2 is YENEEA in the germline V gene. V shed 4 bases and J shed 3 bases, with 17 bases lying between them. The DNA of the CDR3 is TGTGCCAGCAGCTCCGTTCAGGGGAGTATAACAGATACGCAGTATTTT. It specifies CASSSVQGSITDTQYF.

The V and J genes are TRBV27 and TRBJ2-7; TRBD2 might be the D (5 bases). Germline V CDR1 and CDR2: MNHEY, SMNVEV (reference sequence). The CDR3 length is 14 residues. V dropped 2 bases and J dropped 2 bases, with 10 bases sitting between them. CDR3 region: CASSLIGETYEQYF. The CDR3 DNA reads TGTGCCAGCAGTTTAATCGGGGAGACCTACGAGCAGTACTTC.

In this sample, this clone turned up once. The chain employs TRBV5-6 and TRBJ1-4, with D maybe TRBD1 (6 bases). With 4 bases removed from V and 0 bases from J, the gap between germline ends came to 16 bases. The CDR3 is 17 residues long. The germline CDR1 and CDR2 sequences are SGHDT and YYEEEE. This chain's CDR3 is CASSLWTDLATNEKLFF. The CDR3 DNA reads TGTGCCAGCAGCCTATGGACAGACCTTGCAACTAATGAAAAACTGTTTTTT. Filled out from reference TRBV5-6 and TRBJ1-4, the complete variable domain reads DAGVTQSPTHLIKTRGQQVTLRCSPKSGHDTVSWYQQALGQGPQFIFQYYEEEERQRGNFPDRFSGHQFPNYSSELNVNALLLGDSALYLCASSLWTDLATNEKLFFGSGTQLSVL.

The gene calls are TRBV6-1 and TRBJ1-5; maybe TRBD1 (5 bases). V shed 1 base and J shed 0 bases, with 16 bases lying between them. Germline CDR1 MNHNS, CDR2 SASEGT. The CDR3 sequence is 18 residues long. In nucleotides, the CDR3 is TGTGCCAGCAGTGAAGGGTGGTGGGGGGGATATAGCAATCAGCCCCAGCATTTT. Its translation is CASSEGWWGGYSNQPQHF.

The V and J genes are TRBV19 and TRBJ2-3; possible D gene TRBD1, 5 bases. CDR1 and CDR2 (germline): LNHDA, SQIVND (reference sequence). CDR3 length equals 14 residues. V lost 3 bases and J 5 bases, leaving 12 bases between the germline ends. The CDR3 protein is CASSILGALDTQYF. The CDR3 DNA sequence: TGTGCCAGTAGTATCCTAGGGGCCCTAGATACGCAGTATTTT.

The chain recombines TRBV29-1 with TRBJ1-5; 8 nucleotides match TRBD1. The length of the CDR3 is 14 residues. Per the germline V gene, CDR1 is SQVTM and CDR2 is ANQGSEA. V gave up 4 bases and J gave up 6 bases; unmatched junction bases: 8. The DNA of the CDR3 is TGCAGCGTTGGAGGTGACAGGGGCGGTCAGCCCCAGCATTTT. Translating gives CSVGGDRGGQPQHF.

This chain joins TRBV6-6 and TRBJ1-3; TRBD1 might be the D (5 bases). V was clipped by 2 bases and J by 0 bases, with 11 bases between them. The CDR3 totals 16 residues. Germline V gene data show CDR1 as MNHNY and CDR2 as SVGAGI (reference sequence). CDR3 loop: CASSYLPTDSGNTIYF. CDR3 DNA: TGTGCCAGCAGTTACCTCCCGACAGACTCTGGAAACACCATATATTTT.

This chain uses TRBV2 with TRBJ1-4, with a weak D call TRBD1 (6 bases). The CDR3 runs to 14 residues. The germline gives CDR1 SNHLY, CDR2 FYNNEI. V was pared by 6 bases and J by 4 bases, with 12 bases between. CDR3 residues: CASRQDSFNEKLFF. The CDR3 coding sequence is TGTGCCAGCAGACAGGACAGCTTTAATGAAAAACTGTTTTTT. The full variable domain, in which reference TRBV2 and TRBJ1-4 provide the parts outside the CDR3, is EPEVTQTPSHQVTQMGQEVILRCVPISNHLYFYWYRQILGQKVEFLVSFYNNEISEKSEIFDDQFSVERPDGSNFTLKIRSTKLEDSAMYFCASRQDSFNEKLFFGSGTQLSVL.